This TCR beta chain came from a study of blood T cell repertoires in COVID-19 (dated by TCRdb to the early 2020s). Broadly, across the study: The collaborator samples originated in the United States, Italy and Spain and spanned the acute and convalescent phases of COVID-19. Deeply sampled blood TCRbeta repertoires from subjects exposed to, actively infected with, or recovered from COVID-19 were included in the dataset. The prospective study material was composed of cDNA or gDNA derived from T cells, B-cell-depleted T cells, or PBMCs. Where available, HLA class I and class II types were taken from metadata supplied by the sample provider and were not determined by assay-based typing. A freely available public database, intended as a resource for researchers studying the immune response to SARS-CoV-2, is where the repertoires were released. The samples were drawn from the first 160 participants of the ongoing ImmuneRACE study and from 1,254 subjects provided by 6 global collaborators. Sample metadata almost always included a de-identified subject ID, COVID-19 status, age in years and sex. Paper-wide results and their limitations: How much clinical and demographic metadata was included differed by source and by participant, and the metadata was provided uncurated.

Enrolling through a virtual design, the prospective study's participants ranged in age from about 18 to 89 years and lived across about two dozen United States geographic areas. To assign participants to cohorts, the prospective study relied on clinical history that participants themselves reported in a screening survey and a study questionnaire. Recovered participants in ImmuneRACE Cohort 3 were defined as having two consecutive negative NP/OP PCR tests, clearance from a healthcare professional, or resolution of symptoms. Each participant in the prospective study had whole blood, serum and a nasopharyngeal or oropharyngeal swab collected by mobile phlebotomists. Prospective study participants could optionally give additional blood draws and questionnaires over a roughly two-month period. Before DNA extraction, blood samples from the prospective study were shipped at room temperature or frozen.

Points on this clone: The clone's antigen remains unknown. No base quality values were provided; no much bigger clone lies one nucleotide off.

CDR1 and CDR2, per the germline V gene, are SGHDT and YYEEEE. The CDR3 runs 15 residues from the cysteine to the phenylalanine. This entry keeps only the CDR3 DNA: 45 bases, framed from base 1. Relative to germline, V is 0 bases shorter and J is 4 bases shorter, with 11 bases between their ends. The immunoSEQ Assay, a bias-controlled multiplex PCR, was used to amplify TCRbeta CDR3 regions from genomic DNA. Under the source paper's analysis protocol: Within the assay, amplification of reference gene primers was used to estimate how many nucleated cells each sample contained. To quantify the absolute abundance of each unique TCRbeta CDR3 rearrangement, sequence reads were collapsed and filtered. For each sample, productive Simpson clonality was calculated by taking the square root of Simpson's diversity index across productive rearrangements. TCRdb took over this immuneACCESS table, retaining in-frame rearrangements with V and J assigned. Such tables are incomplete; in checked studies, under half of the missing clones stem from an unresolved V gene, and the remainder is unexplained. The V and J calls and clone size are taken from that table; D and trimming were inferred from the DNA. This sample lists around 300,000 clones; 87% were detected once. The ten largest make up roughly 6.2% of the sample.

This sequence uses TRBV5-6 and TRBJ1-3; no D gene can be assigned with confidence. Sequenced: PBMCs or T cells enriched from blood (not recorded which). This TCR was sampled from a woman aged 40 to 50 who had recovered from COVID-19. The DNA sequence is given as TGTGCCAGCAGCTTGGAGGAGGTCTTGGGAAACACCATATATTTT. It encodes CASSLEEVLGNTIYF.